This TCR beta chain was captured in a study of CD8 T cells in Susac syndrome. Across the study: Within the group of sequenced Susac syndrome patients, five or six had active disease and eight were in remission.

Study-level results: The study recognized that the number of individuals in its TCR sequencing and HLA analysis was relatively small. Within total CD8+ repertoires, over 15 Susac-specific public clones were found, and within CD8+ TEMRA repertoires, about 5.

CDR3 length: 14 residues. V was clipped by 0 bases and J by 6 bases, with 12 bases between them. Germline loops: CDR1 MGHRA, CDR2 YSYEKL. The RNA input was roughly 0.45 to 1 ug, and it was reverse transcribed with random hexamers. TCRdb re-called the immunoSEQ multiplex PCR reads through MiXCR, storing one row per CDR3 protein. The table lists 50,000 to 55,000 distinct CDR3 sequences, over 90% of them singletons. With regard to this clonotype: The antigen is undetermined.

Sequencing was done on a sample of CD8+ T cells from PBMCs. This sequence was found in a human donor with Susac syndrome. V and J are TRBV4-1 and TRBJ2-7, with a weak D call TRBD2 (6 bases). CDR3 sequence reads: CASSQEASGVEQYF. CDR3 sequence (DNA): TGCGCCAGCAGCCAAGAAGCGTCGGGGGTCGAGCAGTACTTC.